Detailed here is one T cell receptor (beta chain). This entry comes from a study of T cells after yellow fever vaccination. For the study at large: For low cell numbers, libraries were made with SMART-Seq v4 Ultra Low Input.

One entry per CDR3 protein, called by TCRdb with MiXCR from the 5' RACE reads. This sample has about 340,000 distinct CDR3 sequences, with about 4% found just once. The CDR3 runs 18 residues. CDR1 is MGHRA and CDR2 is YSYEKL in the germline V gene. The V end lost 4 bases, the J end lost 2 bases, and 21 bases lay between the germline ends. Sequencing used PBMCs, obtained 5 days after the yellow fever booster vaccination. The receptor was derived from a man younger than 35 who received the YFV17D yellow fever vaccine. V is TRBV4-1 and J is TRBJ2-1; possible D gene TRBD1, 6 bases. The CDR3 DNA reads as TGCGCCAGCAGCCGAGAGGACAGACGTACCTGGACCTACAATGAGCAGTTCTTC. Protein: CASSREDRRTWTYNEQFF.